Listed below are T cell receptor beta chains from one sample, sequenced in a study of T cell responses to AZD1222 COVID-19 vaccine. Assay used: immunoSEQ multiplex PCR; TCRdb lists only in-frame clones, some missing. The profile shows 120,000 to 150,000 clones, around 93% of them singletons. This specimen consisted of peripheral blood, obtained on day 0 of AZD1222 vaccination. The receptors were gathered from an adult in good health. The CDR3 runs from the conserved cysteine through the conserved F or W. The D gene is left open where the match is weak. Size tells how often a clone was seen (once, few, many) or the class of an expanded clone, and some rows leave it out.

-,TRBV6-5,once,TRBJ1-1,TGTGCCAGCAGTCCGGGTTGGGCTGAAGCTTTCTTT,CASSPGWAEAFF
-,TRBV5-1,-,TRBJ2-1,TGCGCCAGCAGCTTGGAAGGACTCGCAGCCTACAATGAGCAGTTCTTC,CASSLEGLAAYNEQFF
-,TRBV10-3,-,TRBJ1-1,TGTGCCATCGGGAAGGAATCTGAAGCTTTCTTT,CAIGKESEAFF
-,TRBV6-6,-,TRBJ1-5,TGTGCCAGCAGTTACTCGATGGGGGGGCTTTTTCAGCCCCAGCATTTT,CASSYSMGGLFQPQHF
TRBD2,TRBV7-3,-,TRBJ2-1,TGTGCCAGCAGCCGGGGACTAGCGGGAGGCCCGTACAATGAGCAGTTCTTC,CASSRGLAGGPYNEQFF
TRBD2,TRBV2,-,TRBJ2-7,TGTGCCAGCAAGGAGGGACTAGCGGCTTACGAGCAGTACTTC,CASKEGLAAYEQYF
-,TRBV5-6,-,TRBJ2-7,TGTGCCAGCAGCTTCCCCGGGGGCGACTACGAGCAGTACTTC,CASSFPGGDYEQYF
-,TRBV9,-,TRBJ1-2,TGTGCCAGCAGCGCAACAGGGACTGGGTATGGCTACACCTTC,CASSATGTGYGYTF
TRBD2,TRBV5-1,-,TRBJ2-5,TGCGCCAGCAGCTTGCGCGGGAGTGGGGAGACCCAGTACTTC,CASSLRGSGETQYF
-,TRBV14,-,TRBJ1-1,TGTGCCAGCAGCCCCGACGGGAACACTGAAGCTTTCTTT,CASSPDGNTEAFF
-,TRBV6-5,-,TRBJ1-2,TGTGCCAGCAGTTACCACGGGACGAAAGGCTACACCTTC,CASSYHGTKGYTF
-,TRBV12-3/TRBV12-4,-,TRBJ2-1,TGTGGTCTTTGGACCCACAATGAGCAGTTCTTC,CGLWTHNEQFF
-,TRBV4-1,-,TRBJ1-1,TGCGCCAGCAGCCGCAAGGAGGGGAACACTGAAGCTTTCTTT,CASSRKEGNTEAFF
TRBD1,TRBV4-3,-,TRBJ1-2,TGCGCCAGCAGCCGAACAGGGGCCGCTTACACCTTC,CASSRTGAAYTF
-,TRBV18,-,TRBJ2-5,TGTGCCAGCTCACCTGGACAGAAAGAGACCCAGTACTTC,CASSPGQKETQYF
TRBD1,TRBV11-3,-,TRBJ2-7,TGTGCCAGCAGCTTATCGGGGGACAGGGGCCGGTACGAGCAGTACTTC,CASSLSGDRGRYEQYF
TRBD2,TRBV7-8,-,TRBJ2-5,TGTGCCAGCAACTCCAACGGGGGGGGCCGCGAGACCCAGTACTTC,CASNSNGGGRETQYF
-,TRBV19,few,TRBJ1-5,TGTGCCAGTAAGCCCGTCGGTTCGGGCAATCAGCCCCAGCATTTT,CASKPVGSGNQPQHF
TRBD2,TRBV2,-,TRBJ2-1,TGTGCCAGCAGTGAAGGGATAGCGGGGGGGTACAATGAGCAGTTCTTC,CASSEGIAGGYNEQFF
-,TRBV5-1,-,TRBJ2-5,TGCGCCAGCAGCTTGATCCCCTTCAGCCAAGAGACCCAGTACTTC,CASSLIPFSQETQYF
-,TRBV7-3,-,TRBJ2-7,TGTGCCAGGGGAGATTCATACGAGCAGTACTTC,CARGDSYEQYF
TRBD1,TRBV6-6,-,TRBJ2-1,TGTGCCAGCAGTTACTCGGACAGGGGCGGCTACAATGAGCAGTTCTTC,CASSYSDRGGYNEQFF
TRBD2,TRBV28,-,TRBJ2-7,TGTGCCAGCAGTACGCCAATCGGACTAGCGGGCCCAACATCGACCTACGAGCAGTACTTC,CASSTPIGLAGPTSTYEQYF
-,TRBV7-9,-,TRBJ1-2,TGTGCCAGCAGACCTGACACTTTTCTTAGCTATGGCTACACCTTC,CASRPDTFLSYGYTF
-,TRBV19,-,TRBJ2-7,TGTGCCAGTAGTACCAGGGGTTCACGGCAGTACTTC,CASSTRGSRQYF
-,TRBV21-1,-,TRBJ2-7,TGTGCCCGTGCTATGATACAGGGGCGGTCGTCCTACGAGCAGTACTTC,CARAMIQGRSSYEQYF
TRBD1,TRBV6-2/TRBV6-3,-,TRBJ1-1,TGTGCCAGCAGTCACCTAAATCGGGACAGGGGCACCTGGGGCACTGAAGCTTTCTTT,CASSHLNRDRGTWGTEAFF
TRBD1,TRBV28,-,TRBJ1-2,TGTGCCAGCAGTTTACCCCGACAGGGTGCGGGCTACACCTTC,CASSLPRQGAGYTF
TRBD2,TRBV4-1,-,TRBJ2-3,TGCGCCAGCAGCCATTCCGGACTAGCGGGAGCCACAGATACGCAGTATTTT,CASSHSGLAGATDTQYF
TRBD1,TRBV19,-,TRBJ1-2,TGTGCCAGTAGTCCCCGGGACAGGGGGCTGAGAGGCTACACCTTC,CASSPRDRGLRGYTF
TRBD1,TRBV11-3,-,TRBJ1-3,TGTGCCAGCAGCCTCCGGACAGGGGGCGACTCTGGAAACACCATATATTTT,CASSLRTGGDSGNTIYF
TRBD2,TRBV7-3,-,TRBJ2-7,TGTGCCAGCAGCTTAACTAGCGGGGGCAATCACGAGCAGTACTTC,CASSLTSGGNHEQYF
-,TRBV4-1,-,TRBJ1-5,TGCGCCAGCAGCCAAGATGGCGTTAGGCCCCAGCATTTT,CASSQDGVRPQHF
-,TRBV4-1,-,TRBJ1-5,TGCGCCAGCAGCCAGGGACACTCGCTCAATCAGCCCCAGCATTTT,CASSQGHSLNQPQHF